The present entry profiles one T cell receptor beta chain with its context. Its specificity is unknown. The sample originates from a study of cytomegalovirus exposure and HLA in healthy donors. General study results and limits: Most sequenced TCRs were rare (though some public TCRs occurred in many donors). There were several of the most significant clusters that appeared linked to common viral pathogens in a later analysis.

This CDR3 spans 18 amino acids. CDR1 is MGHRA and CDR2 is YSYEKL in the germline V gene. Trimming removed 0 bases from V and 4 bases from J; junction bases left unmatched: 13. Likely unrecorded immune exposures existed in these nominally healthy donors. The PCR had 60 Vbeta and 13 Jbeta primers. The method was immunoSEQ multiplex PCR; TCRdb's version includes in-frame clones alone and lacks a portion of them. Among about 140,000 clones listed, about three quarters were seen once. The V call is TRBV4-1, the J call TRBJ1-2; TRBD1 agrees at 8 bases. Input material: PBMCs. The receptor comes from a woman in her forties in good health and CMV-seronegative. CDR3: CASSQDFDRGSSFYGYTF. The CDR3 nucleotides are TGCGCCAGCAGCCAAGATTTCGACAGGGGTAGTTCTTTCTATGGCTACACCTTC.